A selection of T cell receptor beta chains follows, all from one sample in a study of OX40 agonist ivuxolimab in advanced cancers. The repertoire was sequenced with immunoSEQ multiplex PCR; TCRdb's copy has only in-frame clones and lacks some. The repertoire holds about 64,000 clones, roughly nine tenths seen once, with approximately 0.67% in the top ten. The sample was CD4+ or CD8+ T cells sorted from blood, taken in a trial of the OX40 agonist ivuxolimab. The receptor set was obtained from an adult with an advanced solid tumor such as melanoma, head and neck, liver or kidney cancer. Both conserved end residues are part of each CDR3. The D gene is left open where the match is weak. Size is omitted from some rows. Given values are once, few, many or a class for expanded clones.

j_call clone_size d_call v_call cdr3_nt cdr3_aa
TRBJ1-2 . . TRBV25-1 TGTGCCAGCAGGAAACAGGGAGCTGATGGCTACACCTTC CASRKQGADGYTF
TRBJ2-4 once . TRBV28 TGTGCCAGCAGAAGGGTCCCCTATAGGTCCAAAAACATTCAGTACTTC CASRRVPYRSKNIQYF
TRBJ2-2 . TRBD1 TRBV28 TGTGCCAGCAGTACCCAGATGGGACAGGGGCTGAGGGAGCTGTTTTTT CASSTQMGQGLRELFF
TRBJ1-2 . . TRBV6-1 TGTGCCAGCAGTGAAGCGGAGTTAAGGGGCTATGGCTACACCTTC CASSEAELRGYGYTF
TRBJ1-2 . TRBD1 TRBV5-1 TGCGCCAGCAGCTTGCGAGGGGGCGTTGGCTACACCTTC CASSLRGGVGYTF
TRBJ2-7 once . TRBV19 TGTGCCAGTAGTACCCTCGGGGTCTCCTACGAGCAGTACTTC CASSTLGVSYEQYF
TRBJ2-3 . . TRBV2 TGTGCCTGCTCCCCTCAGTCGCGGCTTGCGGGGACAGATACGCAGTATTTT CACSPQSRLAGTDTQYF
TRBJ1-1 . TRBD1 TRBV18 TGTGCCAGCTCACTATCGACAGGGGGAATATCTGAAGCTTTCTTT CASSLSTGGISEAFF
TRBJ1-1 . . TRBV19 TGTGCCAGTAGGCGCCAGGGAGAGAACACTGAAGCTTTCTTT CASRRQGENTEAFF
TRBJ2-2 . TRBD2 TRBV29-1 TGCAGCGTTGAAGATCCAGGCCCGGGAGGTAGATGGAACACCGGGGAGCTGTTTTTT CSVEDPGPGGRWNTGELFF
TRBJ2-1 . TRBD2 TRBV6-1 TGTGCCAGCAGTGTCCTCCTAGCGGGTGGGGGTATGGGGAATGAGCAGTTCTTC CASSVLLAGGGMGNEQFF
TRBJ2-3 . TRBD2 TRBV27 TGTGCCAGCAGCCTAACTAGCGGGAACACAGATACGCAGTATTTT CASSLTSGNTDTQYF
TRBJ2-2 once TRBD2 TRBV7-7 TGTGCTAGCAGCTCCTCCACTAGCGTCAACACCGGGGAGCTGTTTTTT CASSSSTSVNTGELFF
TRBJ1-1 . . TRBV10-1 TGCGCCAGCAGAGACAGTCTGAACACTGAAGCTTTCTTT CASRDSLNTEAFF
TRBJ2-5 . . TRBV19 TGTGCCAGTAGTGCTCAAGAGACCCAGTACTTC CASSAQETQYF
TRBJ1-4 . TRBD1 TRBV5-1 TGCGCCAGCAGCGTGGGAGGGACAGGGAGCGAAAAACTGTTTTTT CASSVGGTGSEKLFF
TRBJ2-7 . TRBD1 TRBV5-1 TGCGCCAGCAGCTCACAGACAGGGGGTTATCTTGAGCAGTACTTC CASSSQTGGYLEQYF
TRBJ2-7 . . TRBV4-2 TGTGCCAGCAGCCAGGACGCTTCCCCTAGGTACGAGCAGTACTTC CASSQDASPRYEQYF
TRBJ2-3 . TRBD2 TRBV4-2 TGTGCCAGCAGCCAAGCCGGGGGAGGGGGCACAGATACGCAGTATTTT CASSQAGGGGTDTQYF
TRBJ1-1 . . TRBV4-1 TGCGCCAGCAGCCACCCCGGGACGGCGAACACTGAAGCTTTCTTT CASSHPGTANTEAFF
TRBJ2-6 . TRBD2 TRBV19 TGTGCCAGTAGTAGGGGACTAGCGGGGATCTCTGGGGCCAACGTCCTGACTTTC CASSRGLAGISGANVLTF
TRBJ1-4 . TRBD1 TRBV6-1 TGTGCCAGCAGGGGACAGTCAACTAATGAAAAACTGTTTTTT CASRGQSTNEKLFF
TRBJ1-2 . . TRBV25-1 TGTGCCAGCAGTGGACCTTCGACAGCGTCTAGCTACACCTTC CASSGPSTASSYTF
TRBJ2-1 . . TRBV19 TGTGCCAGTAGTATAGTGCCGATAATCTCCTACAATGAGCAGTTCTTC CASSIVPIISYNEQFF
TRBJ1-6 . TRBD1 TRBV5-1 TGCGCCAGCAGCCCCACAGCCGGGACAGCCGTGAATTCACCCCTCCACTTT CASSPTAGTAVNSPLHF
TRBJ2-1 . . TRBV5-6 TGTGCCAGCAGCTTTGGGTCGTGGGTGTCCTACAATGAGCAGTTCTTC CASSFGSWVSYNEQFF
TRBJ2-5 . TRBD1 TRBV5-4 TGTGCCAGCAGCACCAGACAGGGCGGGGAGACCCAGTACTTC CASSTRQGGETQYF
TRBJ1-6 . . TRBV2 TGTGCCAGCATTAAAACGGGGGCCCTTAATTCACCCCTCCACTTT CASIKTGALNSPLHF
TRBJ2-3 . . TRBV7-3 TGTGCCAGCAGCCCCCGGGAGTCAGATACGCAGTATTTT CASSPRESDTQYF
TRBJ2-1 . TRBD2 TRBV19 TGTGCCAGTAGTACGGGACTAGCGGGATACCATTCCTACAATGAGCAGTTCTTC CASSTGLAGYHSYNEQFF
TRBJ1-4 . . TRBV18 TGTGCCAGCTCACCGATGAAACTTACTACTTACCATGAAAAACTGTTTTTT CASSPMKLTTYHEKLFF
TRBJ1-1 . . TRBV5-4 TGTGCCAGCAGCCCCTCCCCGGGGAGGACTGAAGCTTTCTTT CASSPSPGRTEAFF
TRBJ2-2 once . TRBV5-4 TGTGCCAGCAGCTCGCTGGACTTCTCTACCGGGGAGCTGTTTTTT CASSSLDFSTGELFF
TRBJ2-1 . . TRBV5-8 TGTGCCAGCAGCTTGCGCTACAATGAGCAGTTCTTC CASSLRYNEQFF
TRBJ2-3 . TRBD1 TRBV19 TGTGCCAGTAGTATAGGGGGACAGATCACAGATACGCAGTATTTT CASSIGGQITDTQYF
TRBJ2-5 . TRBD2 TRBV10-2 TGCGCCAGCACGCGGGGGGCCCGGGAGACCCAGTACTTC CASTRGARETQYF
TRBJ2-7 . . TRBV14 TGTGCCAGCAGCCCCTGGGGGGCTGGGGACTACGAGCAGTACTTC CASSPWGAGDYEQYF
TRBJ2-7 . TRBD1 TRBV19 TGTGCCAGTAGTATAGGGACAGGGGGCTTCTACGAGCAGTACTTC CASSIGTGGFYEQYF
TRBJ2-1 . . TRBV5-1 TGCGCCAGCAGCTTGGGAGGTGTGGGGTCCTACAATGAGCAGTTCTTC CASSLGGVGSYNEQFF
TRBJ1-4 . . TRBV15 TGTGCCACCAGCAGAGAACAGGGACTTAATGAAAAACTGTTTTTT CATSREQGLNEKLFF
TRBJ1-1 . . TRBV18 TGTGCCAGCTCACCGGGGGGTTCGGGTACTGAAGCTTTCTTT CASSPGGSGTEAFF
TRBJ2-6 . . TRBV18 TGTGCCAGCTCATTCGGGCAGATTCACTCTGGGGCCAACGTCCTGACTTTC CASSFGQIHSGANVLTF
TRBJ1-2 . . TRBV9 TGTGCCAGCAGCCCTCATGGAGCCTTGGGGTATGGCTACACCTTC CASSPHGALGYGYTF
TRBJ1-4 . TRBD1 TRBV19 TGTGCCACCGGACAGGGGGAAAAACTGTTTTTT CATGQGEKLFF
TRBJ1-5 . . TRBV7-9 TGTGCCAGCAGCGCTGCGGGACACACGAAGCCCCAGCATTTT CASSAAGHTKPQHF
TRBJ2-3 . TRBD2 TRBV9 TGTGCCAGCAGCGTAGATGTAGCGGGAGAGTCAGATACGCAGTATTTT CASSVDVAGESDTQYF
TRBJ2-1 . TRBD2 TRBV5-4 TGTGCCAGCAGCTTGGCCGGAGGGAGGGCCGATGGTGAGCAGTTCTTC CASSLAGGRADGEQFF
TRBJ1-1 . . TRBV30 TGTGCCTGGAGATGGAGTGGGTCCGGGGGAAACACTGAAGCTTTCTTT CAWRWSGSGGNTEAFF
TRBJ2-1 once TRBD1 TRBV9 TGTGCCAGCAGCCCCCAAGCGAGGGGGCCTAATGAGCAGTTCTTC CASSPQARGPNEQFF
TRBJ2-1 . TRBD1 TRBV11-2 TGTGCCAGCAGCACACCGGGACAGGGCTACAATGAGCAGTTCTTC CASSTPGQGYNEQFF
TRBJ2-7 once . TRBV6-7 TGTGCCAGCAGCCTAGCAGGGCGGGAAGTGGGCTACGAGCAGTACTTC CASSLAGREVGYEQYF
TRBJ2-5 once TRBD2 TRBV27 TGTGCCAGCAGTTTACTAGCGGGTAACGCGGAGACCCAGTACTTC CASSLLAGNAETQYF
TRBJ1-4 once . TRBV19 TGTGCCAGTAGTCCGGAGAGGGACACAGGAGGCGAAAAACTGTTTTTT CASSPERDTGGEKLFF
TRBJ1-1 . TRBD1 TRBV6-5 TGTGCCAGCAGTCCGGACAGGGTGGCGTCTGGAGCTTTCTTT CASSPDRVASGAFF
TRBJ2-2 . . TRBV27 TGTGCCAGCACCGCCTCGGGGGCAGGAACCGGGGAGCTGTTTTTT CASTASGAGTGELFF
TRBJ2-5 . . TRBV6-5 TGTGCCATCGGACGGGCGGAGACCCAGTACTTC CAIGRAETQYF
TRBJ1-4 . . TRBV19 TGTGCCAGTACCGCTACAGGGGAAAAACTGTTTTTT CASTATGEKLFF
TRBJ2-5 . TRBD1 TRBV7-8 TGTGCCAGCAGTGACAGGGTAGGGACCCAGTACTTC CASSDRVGTQYF
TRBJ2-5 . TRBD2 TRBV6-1 TGTGCCAGCAGTGTGGGGCTAGCGGGAGTCTTAGGAGAGACCCAGTACTTC CASSVGLAGVLGETQYF
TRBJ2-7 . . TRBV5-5 TGTGCCAGCAGCCCTTTTTGGGGTGAATTCGAGCAGTACTTC CASSPFWGEFEQYF